The 12 T cell receptor beta chains below come from one sample, sequenced in a study of cytomegalovirus exposure and HLA in healthy donors. Vbeta (60) and Jbeta (13) primers were used in the PCR. Clones were sequenced by immunoSEQ multiplex PCR, and TCRdb holds only the in-frame ones, with some missing. The sample table sets out some 89,000 clones. The sequencing input was PBMCs. These receptor sequences come from a woman in her 30s in good health and CMV-seronegative.

J is TRBJ2-2 and V is TRBV28; D is perhaps TRBD1 (5 bases). With 4 bases removed from V and 7 bases from J, the gap between germline ends came to 13 bases. CDR1 and CDR2 (germline): MDHEN, SYDVKM. The CDR3 consists of 14 residues. The CDR3 DNA follows: TGTGCCAGCAGTTATCTGGGGCTGGGCGGGGAGCTGTTTTTT. This translates into CASSYLGLGGELFF.

The chain's CDR3 is CASSRTAGNTIYF. The CDR3 DNA follows: TGTGCCAGCAGCCGGACAGCTGGAAACACCATATATTTT. J is TRBJ1-3 and V is TRBV5-6, with a weak D call TRBD1 (6 bases). Trimming removed 4 bases from V and 2 bases from J, with 7 bases in between. This CDR3 has 13 residues. The germline CDR1 and CDR2 sequences are SGHDT and YYEEEE.

This chain links TRBV7-3 with TRBJ2-5; the D gene is possibly TRBD2 (6 bases). CDR3 length: 17 amino acids. CDR1 SGHTA and CDR2 FQGTGA come from the germline V gene. Trimming left V 5 bases short and J 2 bases short, with 21 bases between. As DNA, the CDR3 is TGTGCCAGCAGCCCGGAACCCCTAGCGCGGATTCAAGAGACCCAGTACTTC. It is translated as CASSPEPLARIQETQYF.

The CDR3: CASSVEGTGWGYTF. In nucleotides, the CDR3 is TGTGCCAGCAGCGTAGAAGGGACAGGGTGGGGCTACACCTTC. The chain is built from TRBV9 and TRBJ1-2; 9 nucleotides match TRBD1. This CDR3 spans 14 amino acids. The J segment lost 8 bases and the V segment lost 0 bases, leaving 5 bases of the junction unmatched. The V gene's germline CDR1 is SGDLS and CDR2 YYNGEE.

This rearrangement joins TRBV29-1 to TRBJ2-3; 7 bases agree with TRBD1. CDR3 length equals 13 residues. Germline V lookup: CDR1 SQVTM, CDR2 ANQGSEA. Germline trimming cut 3 bases from V and 3 bases from J; bases unmatched to any gene: 3. The CDR3 sequence: CSVDEQGTDTQYF. In DNA form, the CDR3 reads TGCAGCGTTGACGAACAGGGGACAGATACGCAGTATTTT.

V usage is TRBV9 and J usage is TRBJ2-3, with D tentatively TRBD1 (5 bases). Trimming stripped 0 bases from V and 0 bases from J, with 5 bases between. This CDR3 is built from 14 residues. CDR1 is SGDLS and CDR2 is YYNGEE in the germline V gene. The CDR3 nucleotides read TGTGCCAGCAGCGTAGAGGGGAGCACAGATACGCAGTATTTT. Protein: CASSVEGSTDTQYF. The variable domain in full, with the rest retrieved from reference TRBV9 and TRBJ2-3, is DSGVTQTPKHLITATGQRVTLRCSPRSGDLSVYWYQQSLDQGLQFLIQYYNGEERAKGNILERFSAQQFPDLHSELNLSSLELGDSALYFCASSVEGSTDTQYFGPGTRLTVL.

This chain uses TRBV5-1 with TRBJ2-2; 11 nucleotides line up with TRBD2. This CDR3 comprises 18 residues. Germline V gene sequence: CDR1 SGHRS, CDR2 YFSETQ. Germline trimming cut 2 bases from V and 6 bases from J; bases unmatched to any gene: 12. CDR3 sequence (DNA): TGCGCCAGCAGCTTAGTGGCTAGCGGGAGGCCACCCTCCGGGGAGCTGTTTTTT. It translates to CASSLVASGRPPSGELFF.

The V call is TRBV9, the J call TRBJ1-1, with D hard to call. V was pared by 4 bases and J by 0 bases, with 13 bases between. Germline V gene data show CDR1 as SGDLS and CDR2 as YYNGEE. This CDR3 spans 15 amino acids. The CDR3 is CASSIGGWMNTEAFF. As DNA, the CDR3 is TGTGCCAGCAGCATTGGAGGGTGGATGAACACTGAAGCTTTCTTT.

The chain uses TRBV5-1 and TRBJ2-1, with 7 bases identical to TRBD2. Germline trimming cut 4 bases from V and 1 base from J; bases unmatched to any gene: 5. Germline V gene data show CDR1 as SGHRS and CDR2 as YFSETQ. The CDR3 spans 15 residues. CDR3 region: CASSPGLVSYNEQFF. CDR3 nucleotide sequence: TGCGCCAGCAGCCCAGGACTAGTATCCTACAATGAGCAGTTCTTC.

The chain uses TRBV19 and TRBJ2-1, with 10 bases identical to TRBD2. The CDR3 is 15 residues long. The V gene's germline CDR1 is LNHDA and CDR2 SQIVND (reference sequence). J was trimmed by 7 bases and V by 3 bases; bases with no gene match: 6. The CDR3 DNA is TGTGCCAGTAGTATTCTAGCGGGAGTAGGGAATGAGCAGTTCTTC. It encodes CASSILAGVGNEQFF.

This chain links TRBV5-6 with TRBJ1-1; possible D gene TRBD1, 6 bases. The CDR3 is 15 residues long. V was trimmed by 1 base and J by 1 base, leaving 11 bases between them. The germline V gene encodes CDR1 SGHDT and CDR2 YYEEEE. The CDR3 coding sequence is TGTGCCAGCAGCTTGCGGGGGGCTAGGAACACTGAAGCTTTCTTT. Translation gives CASSLRGARNTEAFF.

The gene calls are TRBV18 and TRBJ2-7, with a weak D call TRBD1 (6 bases). The V end was cut by 6 bases, the J end by 3 bases, with 9 bases between. Germline V gives CDR1 KGHSH, CDR2 LQKENI. The CDR3 contains 12 residues. The CDR3 DNA reads TGTGCCAGCTCCGCGGACAGCTACGAGCAGTACTTC. Its translation: CASSADSYEQYF.